This T cell receptor (beta chain) was identified during a study of T cells after somatic rescue of genetic block. Germline CDR1 reads ENHRY; CDR2 reads SYGVKD. V trimming: 11 bases; J trimming: 0 bases; junction bases outside the gene matches: 7. The length of the CDR3 is 14 residues. The repertoire was sequenced with immunoSEQ multiplex PCR; TCRdb's copy has only in-frame clones and lacks some. The sample consists of more than 65,000 clones, more than 75% of them appearing once. The receptor was isolated from a man aged 30-40 years. Specimen: peripheral blood mononuclear cells (PBMCs). The rearrangement links TRBV10-3 to TRBJ2-7, with TRBD1 matching over 10 bases. The CDR3: CASQRTGGSYEQYF. As DNA, the CDR3 is TGTGCCTCCCAGAGGACAGGGGGCTCCTACGAGCAGTACTTC.